The entry below gives a single TCR beta chain sequence along with its context. Its cognate antigen is unknown. The data originate from a study of radiation and T cells in renal cell carcinoma. Overall study findings and caveats: In blood, top tumor clones expanded by 2 weeks, shrinking by 4.

Germline V gene data show CDR1 as MNHEY and CDR2 as SMNVEV (reference sequence). The CDR3 runs to 16 residues. V lost 6 bases to trimming and J lost 2 bases, with 18 bases between them. Time point reported: blood 2 weeks post-SBRT. This sample's treatment: 15 Gy SBRT to primary tumor, nephrectomy 4 weeks later. Clear cell pathology was present in this patient's renal cell carcinoma. Data came from immunoSEQ multiplex PCR; TCRdb stores just in-frame clones and leaves some out. The profile shows tens of thousands of clones, about 80% of them singletons. The chain is built from TRBV27 and TRBJ2-3; tentatively, D is TRBD1 (6 bases). This TCR derives from a man aged 55 to 70 with renal cell carcinoma. Sequencing used blood, obtained from a patient whose treatment included radiotherapy and nephrectomy. Written as DNA, the CDR3 is TGTGCCAGCAGGCCCCAGGGGCGACGGCTCACAGATACGCAGTATTTT. Translation: CASRPQGRRLTDTQYF.